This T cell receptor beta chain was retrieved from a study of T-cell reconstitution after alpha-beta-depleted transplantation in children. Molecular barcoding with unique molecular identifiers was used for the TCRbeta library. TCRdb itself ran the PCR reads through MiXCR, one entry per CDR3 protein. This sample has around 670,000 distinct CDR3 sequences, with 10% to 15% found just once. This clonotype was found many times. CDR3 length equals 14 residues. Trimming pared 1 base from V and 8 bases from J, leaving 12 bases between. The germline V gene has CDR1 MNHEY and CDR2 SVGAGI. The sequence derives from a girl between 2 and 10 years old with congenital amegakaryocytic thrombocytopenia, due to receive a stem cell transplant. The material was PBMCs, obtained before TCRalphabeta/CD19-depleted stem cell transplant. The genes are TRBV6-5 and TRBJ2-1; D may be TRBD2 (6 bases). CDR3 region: CASSYWGLGDEQFF. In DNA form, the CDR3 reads TGTGCCAGCAGTTACTGGGGACTGGGGGATGAGCAGTTCTTC.